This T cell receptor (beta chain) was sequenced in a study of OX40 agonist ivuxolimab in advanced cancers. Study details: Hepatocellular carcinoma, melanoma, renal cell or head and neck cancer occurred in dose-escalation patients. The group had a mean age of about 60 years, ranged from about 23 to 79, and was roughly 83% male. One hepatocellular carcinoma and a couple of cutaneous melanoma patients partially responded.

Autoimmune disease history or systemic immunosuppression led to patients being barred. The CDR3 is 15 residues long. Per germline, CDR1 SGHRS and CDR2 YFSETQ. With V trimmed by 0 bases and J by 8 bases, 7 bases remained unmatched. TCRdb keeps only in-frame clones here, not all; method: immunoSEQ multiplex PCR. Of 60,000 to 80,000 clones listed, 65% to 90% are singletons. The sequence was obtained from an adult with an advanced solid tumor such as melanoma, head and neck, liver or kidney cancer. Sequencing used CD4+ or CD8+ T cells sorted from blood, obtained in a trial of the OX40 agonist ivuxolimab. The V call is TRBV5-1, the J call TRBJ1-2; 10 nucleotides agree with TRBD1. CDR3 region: CASSLEGTGDGGYTF. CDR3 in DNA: TGCGCCAGCAGCTTGGAAGGGACAGGGGATGGGGGCTACACCTTC.